This TCR beta chain was sequenced for a study of blood T cells in healthy people across ages. Broader study findings: Across samples, TCR beta diversity tracked strongly with naive T cell percentage. Aged donors had fewer naive CD4+ cells and lower diversity than long-lived donors.

A J-beta primer mix and a sample-barcoded 5' primer were used in a second PCR of roughly 7 to 12 cycles. Every molecule of cDNA carried a tag from a template-switch adaptor with 12 random nucleotides. Every sample returned 2.5 million or more CDR3-containing paired-end reads. TCRdb called the 5' RACE reads again in MiXCR, with one record for every CDR3 protein. The sample has about 970,000 distinct CDR3 sequences; 51% are singletons. In the case of this clonotype: Its cognate antigen is unknown.

The sequenced material came from blood. The source of this sequence is a woman in her sixties in good health.

The CDR3 sequence is CASSLGEGLAGGTDTQYF. The CDR3, as DNA: TGTGCCAGCAGCTTAGGAGAGGGACTAGCGGGAGGAACAGATACGCAGTATTTT. The chain is built from TRBV13 and TRBJ2-3, with 15 bases that match TRBD2. V dropped 0 bases and J dropped 3; count of bases not matched to a gene: 4. In germline, CDR1 is PRHDT, CDR2 FYEKMQ (reference sequence). The CDR3 spans 18 residues.